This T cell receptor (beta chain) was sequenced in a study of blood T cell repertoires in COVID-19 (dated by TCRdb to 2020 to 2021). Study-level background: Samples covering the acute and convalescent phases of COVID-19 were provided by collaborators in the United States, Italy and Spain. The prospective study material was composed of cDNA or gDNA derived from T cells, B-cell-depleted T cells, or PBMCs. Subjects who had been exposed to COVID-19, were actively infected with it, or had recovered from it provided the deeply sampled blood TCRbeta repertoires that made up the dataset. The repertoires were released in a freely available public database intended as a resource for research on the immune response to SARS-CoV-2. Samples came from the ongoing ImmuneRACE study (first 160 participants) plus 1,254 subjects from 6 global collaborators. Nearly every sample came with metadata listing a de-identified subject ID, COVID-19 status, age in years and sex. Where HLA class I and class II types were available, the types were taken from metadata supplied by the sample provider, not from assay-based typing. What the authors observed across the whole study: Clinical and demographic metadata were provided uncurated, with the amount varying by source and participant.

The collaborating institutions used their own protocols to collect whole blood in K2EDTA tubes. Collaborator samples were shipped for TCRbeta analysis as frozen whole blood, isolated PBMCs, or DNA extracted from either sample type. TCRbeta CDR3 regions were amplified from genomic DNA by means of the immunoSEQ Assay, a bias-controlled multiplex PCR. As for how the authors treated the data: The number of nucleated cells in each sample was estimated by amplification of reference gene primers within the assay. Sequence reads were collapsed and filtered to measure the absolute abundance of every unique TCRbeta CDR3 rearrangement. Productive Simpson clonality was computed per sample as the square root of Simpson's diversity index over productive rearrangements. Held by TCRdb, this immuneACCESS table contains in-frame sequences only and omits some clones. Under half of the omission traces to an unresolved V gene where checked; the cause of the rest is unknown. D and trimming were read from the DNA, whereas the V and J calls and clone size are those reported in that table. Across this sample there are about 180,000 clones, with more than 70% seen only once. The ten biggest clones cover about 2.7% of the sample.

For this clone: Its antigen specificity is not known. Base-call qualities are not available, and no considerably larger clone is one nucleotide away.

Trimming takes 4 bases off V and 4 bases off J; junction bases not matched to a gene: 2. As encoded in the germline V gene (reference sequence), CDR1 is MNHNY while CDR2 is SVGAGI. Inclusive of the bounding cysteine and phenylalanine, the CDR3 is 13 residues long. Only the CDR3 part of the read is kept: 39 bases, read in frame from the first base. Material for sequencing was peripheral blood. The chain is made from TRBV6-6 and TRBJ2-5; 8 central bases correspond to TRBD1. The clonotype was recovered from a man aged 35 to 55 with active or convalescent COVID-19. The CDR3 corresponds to CASSLDRGETQYF. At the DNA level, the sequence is TGTGCCAGCAGTTTAGACAGGGGAGAGACCCAGTACTTC.